One and the same sample provided the 14 T cell receptor beta chains below, sequenced in a study of T cells after yellow fever vaccination. TCRdb itself ran the 5' RACE reads through MiXCR, one entry per CDR3 protein. The sample holds 180,000 or so distinct CDR3 sequences, approximately 11% seen once. The sample here was CD8+ T cells sorted from PBMCs, taken 15 days after the yellow fever booster vaccination. The source of these receptors is a man aged 18 to 35 who received the YFV17D yellow fever vaccine.

In this sample, this clonotype turned up a few times. The chain recombines TRBV3-1 with TRBJ1-1; 7 bases line up with TRBD1. Germline CDR1 and CDR2: LGHDT and YNNKEL (reference sequence). Trimming removed 2 bases from V and 5 bases from J; junction bases left unmatched: 5. The CDR3 covers 14 residues. The CDR3 sequence is CASSQYRGDTEAFF. The CDR3 DNA sequence: TGTGCCAGCAGCCAATACAGGGGAGATACTGAAGCTTTCTTT.

The rearrangement joins TRBV12-3 or TRBV12-4 to TRBJ2-3, with a weak D call TRBD1 (6 bases). CDR3 length: 14 amino acids. Trimming removed 4 bases from V and 1 base from J, with 9 bases in between. The DNA of the CDR3 is TGTGCCAGCAGTTCGCACAGGGGCACAGATACGCAGTATTTT. Translated, it gives CASSSHRGTDTQYF.

This clonotype was seen only a few times. The chain has TRBV6-5 and TRBJ2-2, with D perhaps matching TRBD1 or TRBD2 (6 bases each). The CDR3 is 13 residues long. CDR1 MNHEY and CDR2 SVGAGI come from the germline V gene. Between the trimmed V and J ends, which lost 4 bases and 7 bases, there was a span of 10 bases. CDR3 DNA sequence: TGTGCCAGCAGTTGGGGGGCGCGCGGGGAGCTGTTTTTT. It specifies CASSWGARGELFF.

The chain uses TRBV2 and TRBJ1-1; D not resolved. This CDR3 contains 15 residues. Germline loops: CDR1 SNHLY, CDR2 FYNNEI. V shed 5 bases and J shed 0 bases, with 13 bases lying between them. This CDR3 is CASSSSLGMNTEAFF. Here the CDR3 DNA reads TGTGCCAGCAGTTCGTCCCTCGGGATGAACACTGAAGCTTTCTTT.

The genes are TRBV2 and TRBJ2-1; D possibly matches TRBD1 or TRBD2 (6 bases each). Trimming removed 8 bases at V and 7 bases at J, with 21 bases between. The germline V gene encodes CDR1 SNHLY and CDR2 FYNNEI. CDR3 length: 15 amino acids. CDR3 nucleotide sequence: TGTGCCAGCGGAAGCCCTGGGGGGCTTCTTAATGAGCAGTTCTTC. This encodes CASGSPGGLLNEQFF.

The CDR3 bases are TGCGCCAGCAGCACATACAGGGACACCGGGGAGCTGTTTTTT. As protein: CASSTYRDTGELFF. The V call is TRBV5-1, the J call TRBJ2-2, with D perhaps TRBD1 (6 bases). The CDR3 is 14 residues long. Germline-derived CDR1 and CDR2 are SGHRS and YFSETQ. V lost 4 bases and J lost 3, with 10 bases in between.

The chain uses TRBV7-8 and TRBJ2-1; D might be TRBD1 or TRBD2, each matching 6 bases. Trimming cost V 8 bases and J 9 bases, with 23 bases left between them. The V gene's germline CDR1 is SGHVS and CDR2 FQNEAQ. The CDR3 runs 15 residues. The CDR3 DNA reads TGTGCCAGCCTTCCCACGGGGGCCATACTTGGTGAGCAGTTCTTC. It is translated as CASLPTGAILGEQFF.

V and J are TRBV30 and TRBJ2-3, with 7 bases aligning to TRBD2. CDR1 GTSNPN and CDR2 SVGIG come from the germline V gene (reference sequence). J gave up 4 bases and V 0 bases, and 7 bases lay outside the gene matches. The CDR3 has 15 amino acids. The CDR3 reads CAWSVSGGIADTQYF. As DNA, the CDR3 is TGTGCCTGGAGTGTATCCGGGGGGATAGCAGATACGCAGTATTTT.

This chain joins TRBV11-2 and TRBJ2-4, with a possible D match to TRBD2 (6 bases). From germline, CDR1 is SGHAT and CDR2 FQNNGV. The CDR3 extends over 16 amino acids. Trimming took off 8 bases at V and 6 bases at J, with 23 bases between the two ends. CDR3 in DNA: TGTGCCAGCCTATCGGGTACGGGGGAAGGAGGAAACATTCAGTACTTC. This translates into CASLSGTGEGGNIQYF.

The chain couples TRBV2 to TRBJ2-1; D is perhaps TRBD2 (5 bases). CDR3 length: 15 amino acids. Germline values: CDR1 SNHLY, CDR2 FYNNEI. Trimming took off 7 bases at V and 0 bases at J, with 13 bases between the two ends. The CDR3 protein is CASKREGNSYNEQFF. The CDR3 nucleotides are TGTGCCAGCAAGAGAGAGGGAAACTCCTACAATGAGCAGTTCTTC.

In this sample, this clonotype turned up a few times. V is TRBV7-9 and J is TRBJ2-3; TRBD2 matches 7 bases. The CDR3 loop spans 16 amino acids. Germline CDR1 and CDR2: SEHNR and FQNEAQ (reference sequence). The junction had 8 bases not matched to a gene; V was cut back by 4 bases and J by 1 base. As DNA, the CDR3 is TGTGCCAGCAGCTCCGGAAGGGCGGGGGGCACAGATACGCAGTATTTT. It encodes CASSSGRAGGTDTQYF.

This chain uses TRBV12-3 or TRBV12-4 with TRBJ2-2; D unclear. V was trimmed by 6 bases and J by 7 bases, leaving 21 bases between them. The CDR3 is 16 amino acids. CDR3 residues: CASSLLAARRHGELFF. The CDR3 nucleotides are TGTGCCAGCAGCCTCCTCGCGGCTAGAAGGCACGGGGAGCTGTTTTTT.

V and J are TRBV4-2 and TRBJ1-5, with TRBD1 matching 9 bases. The CDR3 is made up of 16 amino acids. Germline CDR1 and CDR2: LGHNA and YNFKEQ. V was clipped by 0 bases and J by 7 bases; unmatched bases: 7. For the CDR3, the DNA is TGTGCCAGCAGCCAAGAAGGGACAGGGAAGGGACAGCCCCAGCATTTT. Encoded protein: CASSQEGTGKGQPQHF.

This clonotype was seen only once. J is TRBJ1-2 and V is TRBV27, with 7 bases fitting TRBD1. In germline, CDR1 is MNHEY, CDR2 SMNVEV (reference sequence). Trimming at V came to 0 bases and at J to 2 bases, leaving 3 bases not matched to a gene. This CDR3 has 15 amino acids. CDR3 in amino acids: CASSLSDRRNYGYTF. In nucleotides, the CDR3 is TGTGCCAGCAGTTTATCGGACAGGCGGAACTATGGCTACACCTTC.